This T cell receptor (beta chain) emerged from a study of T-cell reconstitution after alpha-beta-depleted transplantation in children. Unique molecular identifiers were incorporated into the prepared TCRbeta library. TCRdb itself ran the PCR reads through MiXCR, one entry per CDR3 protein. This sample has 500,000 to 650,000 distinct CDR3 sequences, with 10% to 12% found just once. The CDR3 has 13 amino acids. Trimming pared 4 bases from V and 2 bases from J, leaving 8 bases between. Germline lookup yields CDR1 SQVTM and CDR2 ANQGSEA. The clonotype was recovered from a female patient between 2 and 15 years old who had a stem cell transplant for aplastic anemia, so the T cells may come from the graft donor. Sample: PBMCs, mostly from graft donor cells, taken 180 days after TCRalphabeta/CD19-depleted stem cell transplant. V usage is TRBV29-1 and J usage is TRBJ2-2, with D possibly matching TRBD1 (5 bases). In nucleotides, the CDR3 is TGCAGCGTTGCTACAGGCAACACCGGGGAGCTGTTTTTT. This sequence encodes CSVATGNTGELFF.